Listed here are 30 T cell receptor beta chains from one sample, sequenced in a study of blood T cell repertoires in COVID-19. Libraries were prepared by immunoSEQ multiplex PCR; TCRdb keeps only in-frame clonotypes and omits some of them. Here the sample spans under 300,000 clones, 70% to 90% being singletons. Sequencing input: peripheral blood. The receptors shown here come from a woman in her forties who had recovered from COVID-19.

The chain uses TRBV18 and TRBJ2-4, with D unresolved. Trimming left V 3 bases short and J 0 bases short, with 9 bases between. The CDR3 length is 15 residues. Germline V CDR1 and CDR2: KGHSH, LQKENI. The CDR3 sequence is CASSPASIAKNIQYF. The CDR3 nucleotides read TGTGCCAGCTCACCTGCAAGCATAGCCAAAAACATTCAGTACTTC.

DNA of the CDR3: TGTGCCAGCAGTTCCGGACAGGGCAATTCACCCCTCCACTTT. Encoded protein: CASSSGQGNSPLHF. The genes are TRBV28 and TRBJ1-6, with 8 positions matching TRBD1. With 4 bases clipped from V and 7 bases from J, the junction kept 3 bases outside the gene matches. Germline lookup yields CDR1 MDHEN and CDR2 SYDVKM. The CDR3 consists of 14 residues.

DNA of the CDR3: TGTGCCAGCAGCCAAGATGGGACATACTCTGGAAACACCATATATTTT. Protein sequence: CASSQDGTYSGNTIYF. The chain has TRBV3-1 (or the pseudogene TRBV3-2) and TRBJ1-3; tentatively, D is TRBD1 (6 bases). The germline V and J ends were trimmed by 0 bases and 0 bases, with 9 bases remaining between them. The V gene's germline CDR1 is LGHDT and CDR2 YNNKEL (reference sequence). The CDR3 has 16 residues.

The CDR3 here is CASSIGSGVGNQPQHF. The CDR3, as DNA: TGTGCCAGTAGTATAGGGAGTGGAGTTGGCAATCAGCCCCAGCATTTT. This chain joins TRBV19 and TRBJ1-5, with D hard to call. V was clipped by 1 base and J by 2 bases, with 12 bases between them. This CDR3 has 16 residues. The germline V gene encodes CDR1 LNHDA and CDR2 SQIVND (reference sequence).

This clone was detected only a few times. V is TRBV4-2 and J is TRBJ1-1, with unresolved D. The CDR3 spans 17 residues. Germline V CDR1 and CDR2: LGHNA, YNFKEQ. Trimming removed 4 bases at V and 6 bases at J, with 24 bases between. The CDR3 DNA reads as TGTGCCAGCAGCCGCGGAGATCACGGGGAAAATAAGGCTGAAGCTTTCTTT. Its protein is CASSRGDHGENKAEAFF.

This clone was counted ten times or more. The CDR3 protein is CASSFFLRDRERNEQFF. As DNA, the CDR3 is TGTGCCAGCAGCTTTTTCCTCCGGGACAGGGAGCGCAATGAGCAGTTCTTC. V and J are TRBV5-5 and TRBJ2-1; 9 bases line up with TRBD1. The germline V gene encodes CDR1 SGHKS and CDR2 YYEKEE (reference sequence). This CDR3 is built from 17 residues. Trimming removed 2 bases from V and 6 bases from J; junction bases left unmatched: 12.

CDR3 loop: CASSIREVGYNSPLHF. The CDR3 DNA follows: TGTGCCAGTAGTATTCGGGAAGTCGGCTATAATTCACCCCTCCACTTT. V gene TRBV19 combines with J gene TRBJ1-6; D remains unclear. The CDR3 covers 16 residues. The V end was cut by 3 bases, the J end by 3 bases, with 12 bases between. The V gene's germline CDR1 is LNHDA and CDR2 SQIVND (reference sequence). The complete variable domain, with remaining parts taken from reference TRBV19 and TRBJ1-6, reads DGGITQSPKYLFRKEGQNVTLSCEQNLNHDAMYWYRQDPGQGLRLIYYSQIVNDFQKGDIAEGYSVSREKKESFPLTVTSAQKNPTAFYLCASSIREVGYNSPLHFGNGTRLTVT.

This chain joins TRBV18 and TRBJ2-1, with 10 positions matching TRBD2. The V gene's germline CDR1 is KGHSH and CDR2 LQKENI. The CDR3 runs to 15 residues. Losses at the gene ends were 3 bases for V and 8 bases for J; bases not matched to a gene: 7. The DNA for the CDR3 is TGTGCCAGCTCACCGGCTAGCGGGAGTCTGGATGAGCAGTTCTTC. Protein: CASSPASGSLDEQFF.

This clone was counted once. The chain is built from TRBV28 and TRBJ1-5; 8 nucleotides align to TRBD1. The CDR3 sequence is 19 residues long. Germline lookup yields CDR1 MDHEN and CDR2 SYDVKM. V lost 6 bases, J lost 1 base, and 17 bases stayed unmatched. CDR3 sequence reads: CASSPKPGQVRFSNQPQHF. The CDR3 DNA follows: TGTGCCAGCAGCCCAAAACCGGGACAGGTTCGCTTCAGCAATCAGCCCCAGCATTTT.

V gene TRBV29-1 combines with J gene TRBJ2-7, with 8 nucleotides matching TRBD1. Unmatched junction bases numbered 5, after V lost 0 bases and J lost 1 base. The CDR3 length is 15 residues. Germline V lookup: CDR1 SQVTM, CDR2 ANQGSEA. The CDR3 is CSVEDDRGPSYEQYF. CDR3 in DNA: TGCAGCGTTGAAGATGACAGGGGACCGTCCTACGAGCAGTACTTC.

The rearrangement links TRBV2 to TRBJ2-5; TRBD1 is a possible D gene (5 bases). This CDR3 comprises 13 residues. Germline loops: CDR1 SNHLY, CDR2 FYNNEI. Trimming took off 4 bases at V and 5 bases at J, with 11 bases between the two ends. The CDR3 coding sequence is TGTGCCAGCAGTGGCTCAGGGAAGGAGACCCAGTACTTC. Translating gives CASSGSGKETQYF.

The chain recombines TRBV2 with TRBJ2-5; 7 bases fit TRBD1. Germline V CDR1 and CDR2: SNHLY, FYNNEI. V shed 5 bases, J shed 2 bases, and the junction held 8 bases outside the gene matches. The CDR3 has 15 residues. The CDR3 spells CASSSQTGRQETQYF. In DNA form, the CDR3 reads TGTGCCAGCAGTTCACAGACAGGGCGTCAAGAGACCCAGTACTTC. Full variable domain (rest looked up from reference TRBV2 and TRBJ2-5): EPEVTQTPSHQVTQMGQEVILRCVPISNHLYFYWYRQILGQKVEFLVSFYNNEISEKSEIFDDQFSVERPDGSNFTLKIRSTKLEDSAMYFCASSSQTGRQETQYFGPGTRLLVL.

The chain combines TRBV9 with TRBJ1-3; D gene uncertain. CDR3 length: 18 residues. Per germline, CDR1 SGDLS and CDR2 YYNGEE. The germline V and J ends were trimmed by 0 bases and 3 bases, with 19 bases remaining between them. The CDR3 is CASSVGPASIGGGNTIYF. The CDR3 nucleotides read TGTGCCAGCAGCGTAGGCCCGGCTAGCATTGGTGGTGGAAACACCATATATTTT.

CDR3 in DNA: TGTGCCAGCAGGAGAGGGACCCCAGGGGAAGATACGCAGTATTTT. Its translation: CASRRGTPGEDTQYF. The rearrangement links TRBV7-2 to TRBJ2-3; D might be TRBD1 (6 bases). The germline CDR1 and CDR2 sequences are SGHTA and FQGNSA. This CDR3 contains 15 residues. Trimming pared 6 bases from V and 5 bases from J, leaving 18 bases between. The variable domain in full, with the rest retrieved from reference TRBV7-2 and TRBJ2-3, is GAGVSQSPSNKVTEKGKDVELRCDPISGHTALYWYRQSLGQGLEFLIYFQGNSAPDKSGLPSDRFSAERTGGSVSTLTIQRTQQEDSAVYLCASRRGTPGEDTQYFGPGTRLTVL.

The CDR3: CASSLTRDSGNTIYF. In DNA form, the CDR3 reads TGTGCCAGCAGCCTCACGCGGGACTCTGGAAACACCATATATTTT. The V call is TRBV6-5, the J call TRBJ1-3, with D unresolved. Germline CDR1 MNHEY, CDR2 SVGAGI. Trimming stripped 6 bases from V and 0 bases from J, with 12 bases between. CDR3 length: 15 residues.

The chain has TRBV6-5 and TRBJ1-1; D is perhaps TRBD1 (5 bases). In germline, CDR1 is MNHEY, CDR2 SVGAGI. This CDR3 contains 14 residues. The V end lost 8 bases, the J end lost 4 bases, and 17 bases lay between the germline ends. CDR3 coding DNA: TGTGCCAGCGGGAACTCAGGGTTTGGCACTGAAGCTTTCTTT. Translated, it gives CASGNSGFGTEAFF.

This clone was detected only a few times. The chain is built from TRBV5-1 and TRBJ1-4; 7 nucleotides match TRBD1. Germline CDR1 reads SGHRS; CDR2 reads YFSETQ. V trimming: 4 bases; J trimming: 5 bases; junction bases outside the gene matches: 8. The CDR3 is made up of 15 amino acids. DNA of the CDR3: TGCGCCAGCAGCGCTGGACAGGCGGGGAATGAAAAACTGTTTTTT. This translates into CASSAGQAGNEKLFF. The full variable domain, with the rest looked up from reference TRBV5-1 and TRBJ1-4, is KAGVTQTPRYLIKTRGQQVTLSCSPISGHRSVSWYQQTPGQGLQFLFEYFSETQRNKGNFPGRFSGRQFSNSRSEMNVSTLELGDSALYLCASSAGQAGNEKLFFGSGTQLSVL.

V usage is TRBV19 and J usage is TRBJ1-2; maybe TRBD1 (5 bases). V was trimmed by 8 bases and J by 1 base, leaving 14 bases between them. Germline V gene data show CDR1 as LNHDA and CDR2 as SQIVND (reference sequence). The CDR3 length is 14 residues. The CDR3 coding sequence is TGTGCCAGTCAAACCCAGGGAGGTAACTATGGCTACACCTTC. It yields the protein CASQTQGGNYGYTF.

CDR3 coding DNA: TGTGCCAGCTCCGCCGGACAGGGGGATGGCTACACCTTC. Translation gives CASSAGQGDGYTF. This rearrangement joins TRBV14 to TRBJ1-2; 10 bases are shared with TRBD1. After removal of 8 bases from V and 6 bases from J, the junction contained 6 bases not matched to a gene. Germline CDR1 and CDR2: SGHDN and FVKESK. The CDR3 loop spans 13 amino acids.

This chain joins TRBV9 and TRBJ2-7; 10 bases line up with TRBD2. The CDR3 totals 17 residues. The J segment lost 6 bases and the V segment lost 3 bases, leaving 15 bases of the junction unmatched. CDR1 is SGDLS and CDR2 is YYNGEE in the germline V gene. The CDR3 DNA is TGTGCCAGCAGCGAAGATGGTGGTGCTAGCGGGGGCAGCGAGCAGTACTTC. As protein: CASSEDGGASGGSEQYF.

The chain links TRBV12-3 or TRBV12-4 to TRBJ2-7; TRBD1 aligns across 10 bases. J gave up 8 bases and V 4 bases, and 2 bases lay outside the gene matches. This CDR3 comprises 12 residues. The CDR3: CASSWDRGQQYF. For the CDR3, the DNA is TGTGCCAGCAGTTGGGACAGGGGTCAGCAGTACTTC.

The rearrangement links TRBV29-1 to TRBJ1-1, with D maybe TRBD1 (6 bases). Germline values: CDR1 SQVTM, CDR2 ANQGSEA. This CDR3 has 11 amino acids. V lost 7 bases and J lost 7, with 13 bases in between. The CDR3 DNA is TGCAGCGCAACCCAGGGGATTGAAGCTTTCTTT. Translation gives CSATQGIEAFF.

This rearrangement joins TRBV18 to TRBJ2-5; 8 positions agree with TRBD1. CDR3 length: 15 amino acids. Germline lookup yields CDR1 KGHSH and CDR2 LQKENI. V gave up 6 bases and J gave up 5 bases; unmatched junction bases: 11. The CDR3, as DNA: TGTGCCAGCTCCCCCAATACAGGGGGATGGGAGACCCAGTACTTC. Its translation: CASSPNTGGWETQYF.

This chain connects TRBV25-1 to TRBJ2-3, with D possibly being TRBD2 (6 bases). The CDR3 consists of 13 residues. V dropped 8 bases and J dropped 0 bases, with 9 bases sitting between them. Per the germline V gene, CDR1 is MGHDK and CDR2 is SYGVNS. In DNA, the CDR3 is TGTGCCAGCGGCGGGGCTAGCACAGATACGCAGTATTTT. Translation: CASGGASTDTQYF.

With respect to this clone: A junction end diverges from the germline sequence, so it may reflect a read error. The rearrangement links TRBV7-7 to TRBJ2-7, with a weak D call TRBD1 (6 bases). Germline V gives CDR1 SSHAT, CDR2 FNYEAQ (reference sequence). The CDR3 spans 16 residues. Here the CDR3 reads CASSLTRGTGRYEQYF. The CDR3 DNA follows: TGTGCTAGCAGCTTAACTAGGGGGACGGGACGCTACGAGCAGTACTTC. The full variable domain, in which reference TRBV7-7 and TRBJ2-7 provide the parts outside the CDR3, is GAGVSQSPRYKVTKRGQDVTLRCDPISSHATLYWYQQALGQGPEFLTYFNYEAQPDKSGLPSDRFSAERPEGSISTLTIQRTEQRDSAMYRCASSLTRGTGRYEQYFGPGTRLTVT.

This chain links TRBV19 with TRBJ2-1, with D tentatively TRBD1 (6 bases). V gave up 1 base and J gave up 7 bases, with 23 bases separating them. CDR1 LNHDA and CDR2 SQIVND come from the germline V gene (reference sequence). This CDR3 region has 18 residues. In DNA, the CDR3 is TGTGCCAGTAGTATAGCGGCACAGGGCAGCTTCCAAGTTAATGAGCAGTTCTTC. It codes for CASSIAAQGSFQVNEQFF.

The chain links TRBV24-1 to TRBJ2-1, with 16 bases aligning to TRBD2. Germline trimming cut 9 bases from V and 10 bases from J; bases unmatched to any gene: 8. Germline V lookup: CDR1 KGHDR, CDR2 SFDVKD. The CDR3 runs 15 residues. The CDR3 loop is CATGGLAGGQGEQFF. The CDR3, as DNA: TGTGCCACCGGGGGACTAGCGGGAGGGCAAGGGGAGCAGTTCTTC.

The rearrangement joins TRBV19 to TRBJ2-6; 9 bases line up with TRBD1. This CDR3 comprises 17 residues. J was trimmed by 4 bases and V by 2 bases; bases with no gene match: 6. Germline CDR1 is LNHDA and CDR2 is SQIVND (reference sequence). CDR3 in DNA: TGTGCCAGTAGTATACAAAGGACAGGGGCCGGGGCCAACGTCCTGACTTTC. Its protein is CASSIQRTGAGANVLTF.

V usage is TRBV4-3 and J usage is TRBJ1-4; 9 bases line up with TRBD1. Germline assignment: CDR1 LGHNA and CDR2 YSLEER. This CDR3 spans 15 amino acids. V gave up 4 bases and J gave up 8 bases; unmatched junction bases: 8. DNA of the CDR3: TGCGCCAGCAGCCGAACCGGGACAGGGTGGGAAAAACTGTTTTTT. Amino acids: CASSRTGTGWEKLFF.

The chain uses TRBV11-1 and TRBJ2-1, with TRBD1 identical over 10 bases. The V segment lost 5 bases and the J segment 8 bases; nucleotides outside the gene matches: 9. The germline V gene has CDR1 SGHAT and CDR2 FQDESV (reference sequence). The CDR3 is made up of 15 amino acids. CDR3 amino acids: CASSRGQGRYDEQFF. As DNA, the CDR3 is TGTGCCAGCAGCCGGGGACAGGGGAGGTATGATGAGCAGTTCTTC.